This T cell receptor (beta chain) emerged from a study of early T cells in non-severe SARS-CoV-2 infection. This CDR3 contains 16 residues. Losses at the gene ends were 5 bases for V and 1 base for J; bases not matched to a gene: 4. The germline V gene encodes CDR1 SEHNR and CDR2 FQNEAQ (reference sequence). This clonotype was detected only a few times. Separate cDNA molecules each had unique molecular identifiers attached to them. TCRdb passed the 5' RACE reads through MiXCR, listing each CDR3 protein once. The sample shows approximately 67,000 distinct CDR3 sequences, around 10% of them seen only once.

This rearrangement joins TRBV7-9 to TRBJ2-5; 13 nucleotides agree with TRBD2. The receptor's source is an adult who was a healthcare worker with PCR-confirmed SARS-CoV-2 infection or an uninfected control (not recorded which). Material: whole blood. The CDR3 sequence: CASSPGLAGLQETQYF. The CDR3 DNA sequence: TGTGCCAGCAGCCCGGGACTAGCGGGACTCCAAGAGACCCAGTACTTC. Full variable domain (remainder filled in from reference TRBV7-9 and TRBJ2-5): DTGVSQNPRHKITKRGQNVTFRCDPISEHNRLYWYRQTLGQGPEFLTYFQNEAQLEKSRLLSDRFSAERPKGSFSTLEIQRTEQGDSAMYLCASSPGLAGLQETQYFGPGTRLLVL.